This T cell receptor (beta chain) was observed in a study of blood T cell repertoires in COVID-19 (dated by TCRdb to 2018 to 2021). General notes on the study: Samples covering the acute and convalescent phases of COVID-19 were provided by collaborators in the United States, Italy and Spain. The material from the prospective study consisted of cDNA or gDNA derived from T cells, B-cell-depleted T cells, or PBMCs. Subjects who had been exposed to COVID-19, were actively infected with it, or had recovered from it provided the deeply sampled blood TCRbeta repertoires that made up the dataset. The repertoires were released in a freely available public database intended as a resource for research on the immune response to SARS-CoV-2. The samples were drawn from the first 160 participants of the ongoing ImmuneRACE study and from 1,254 subjects provided by 6 global collaborators. The sample metadata nearly always contained a de-identified subject ID, COVID-19 status, age in years and sex. Where HLA class I and class II types were available, the types were taken from metadata supplied by the sample provider, not from assay-based typing. Study-wide findings and limitations: Clinical and demographic metadata were provided uncurated, with the amount varying by source and participant.

Points on this clone: Its recognized antigen is unknown. Base qualities were left out, and no much larger clone turns up one base away.

V is clipped by 5 bases and J by 5 bases, and the sequence between their germline boundaries is 19 bases long. According to the germline V gene, CDR1 reads SGHVS and CDR2 reads FQNEAQ. The CDR3 measures 16 amino acids from cysteine to phenylalanine. Only CDR3 DNA remains: 48 bases, in frame from the first base. The immunoSEQ Assay, a bias-controlled multiplex PCR, was used to amplify TCRbeta CDR3 regions from genomic DNA. Regarding the original processing steps: The number of nucleated cells in each sample was estimated by amplification of reference gene primers within the assay. Sequence reads were collapsed and filtered to measure the absolute abundance of every unique TCRbeta CDR3 rearrangement. Productive Simpson clonality was computed per sample as the square root of Simpson's diversity index over productive rearrangements. This is the immuneACCESS table as TCRdb keeps it, with only in-frame sequences that have V and J called. A part of the clones is gone; compared with another copy, unresolved V genes explain less than half, and the rest is unexplained. V, J and clone size are those of that table, while D and trimming were read from the DNA. The sample includes 180,000 or so clones, with about four fifths observed a single time. 3.6% of the sample rests with the top ten.

Participants in the prospective study were aged roughly 18 to 100 years, lived in over 20 United States geographic areas, and enrolled through a virtual design. In the prospective study, participants were assigned to cohorts based on the clinical history participants reported in a screening survey and a study questionnaire. Mobile phlebotomists in the prospective study collected whole blood, serum and a nasopharyngeal or oropharyngeal swab from every participant. Prospective study participants could optionally give additional blood draws and questionnaires over a 2-month period. Blood samples from the prospective study were shipped frozen or at room temperature prior to DNA extraction.

This TCR was sampled from a woman aged 50 to 60 in a cohort exposed to, infected with or recovered from COVID-19 (not recorded which). The V and J genes are TRBV7-8 and TRBJ1-5; a tentative D call is TRBD1 (5 bases match). What was sequenced was PBMCs or T cells enriched from blood (not recorded which). The DNA sequence is TGTGCCAGCAGCGGAGGCGGCAGGGATCCGCATCAGCCCCAGCATTTT. Its protein is CASSGGGRDPHQPQHF.